This T cell receptor (beta chain) was sequenced for a study of blood T cells in healthy people across ages. On the study more broadly: Template switching retrieved approximately one barcoded beta molecule for each two T cells.

This clonotype has more than one count but fewer than ten. Antigen: not known. Overall study findings and caveats: It was found that TCR beta diversity correlated strongly with the percentage of naive T cells.

The CDR3 length is 12 residues. Germline V gene sequence: CDR1 SGHTA, CDR2 FQGNSA. The V end lost 5 bases, the J end lost 7 bases, and 10 bases lay between the germline ends. Combining a sample-barcoded 5' primer with a J-beta primer mix, a second PCR ran for roughly 6 to 12 cycles. In TCRdb, the 5' RACE reads were re-called with MiXCR into one record per CDR3 protein. Among some 290,000 distinct CDR3 sequences listed, 25% to 30% were seen once. Isolated per sample were at least 7 million PBMCs. The sequence was obtained from a woman between 65 and 79 years old in good health. Specimen: blood. The rearrangement joins TRBV7-2 to TRBJ2-3; D is perhaps TRBD2 (5 bases). CDR3 sequence (DNA): TGTGCCAGCAGCGGGAGTTTGAATACGCAGTATTTT. Protein sequence: CASSGSLNTQYF.